Here is one T cell receptor beta chain with its context. Its antigen is as yet unknown. This entry is derived from a study of blood T cells in healthy people across ages. Study-wide results and caveats: Nothing was known about donor CMV status, and this possibly confounded expanded clonotype changes. Diversity estimates drawn from one million T cells were deemed underestimates.

V gave up 3 bases and J gave up 12 bases, with 22 bases separating them. Germline loops: CDR1 SEHNR, CDR2 FQNEAQ (reference sequence). The CDR3 spans 15 residues. Then a second PCR, running roughly 7 to 11 cycles, was carried out with a sample-barcoded 5' primer and a J-beta primer mix. MiXCR, applied by TCRdb to the 5' RACE reads, yields one record per CDR3 protein. In the table there are about 620,000 distinct CDR3 sequences, around 52% of which are singletons. The receptor's source is a woman at least 80 years old in good health. The rearrangement uses TRBV7-9 and TRBJ2-3, with TRBD2 as a possible D gene (6 bases). Material for sequencing was blood. The CDR3 sequence is CASSLLEGSGKPQYF. DNA of the CDR3: TGTGCCAGCAGCTTGTTGGAGGGTTCGGGGAAACCCCAGTATTTT. Using reference TRBV7-9 and TRBJ2-3 for the parts outside the CDR3, the full variable domain is DTGVSQNPRHKITKRGQNVTFRCDPISEHNRLYWYRQTLGQGPEFLTYFQNEAQLEKSRLLSDRFSAERPKGSFSTLEIQRTEQGDSAMYLCASSLLEGSGKPQYFGPGTRLTVL.